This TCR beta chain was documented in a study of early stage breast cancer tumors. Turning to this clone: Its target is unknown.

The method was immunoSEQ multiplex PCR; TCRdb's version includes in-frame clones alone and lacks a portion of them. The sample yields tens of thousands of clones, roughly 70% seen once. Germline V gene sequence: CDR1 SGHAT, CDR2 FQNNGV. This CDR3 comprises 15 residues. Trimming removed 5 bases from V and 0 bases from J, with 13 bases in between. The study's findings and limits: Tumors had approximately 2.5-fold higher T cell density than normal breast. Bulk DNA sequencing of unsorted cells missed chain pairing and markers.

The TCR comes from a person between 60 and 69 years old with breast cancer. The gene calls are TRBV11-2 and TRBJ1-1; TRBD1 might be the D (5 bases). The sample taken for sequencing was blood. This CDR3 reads CASSLLGGMNTEAFF. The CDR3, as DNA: TGTGCCAGCAGCCTCCTGGGGGGGATGAACACTGAAGCTTTCTTT.